This T cell receptor (beta chain) derives from a study of blood T cell repertoires in COVID-19. Study overall: Nucleic acid was either cDNA or gDNA, and it came from T cells, B-cell-depleted T cells, or PBMCs.

How the authors handled the data: Amplification from reference gene primers served as the basis for estimated nucleated cell counts. Only in-frame clones appear in the TCRdb table, and some are missing; sequencing was by immunoSEQ multiplex PCR. For V, J and clone size, that table is used; D and trimming come from the DNA. The sample has more than 250,000 clones; around 88% are singletons. The CDR3 contains 12 residues. Germline assignment: CDR1 KGHSH and CDR2 LQKENI. With 4 bases removed from V and 5 bases from J, the gap between germline ends came to 9 bases. The receptor comes from a woman aged 45-59 years with acute or convalescent COVID-19. The V call is TRBV18, the J call TRBJ2-7; D perhaps matches TRBD1 (6 bases). What was sequenced was peripheral blood. CDR3 in amino acids: CASSLEGDEQYF. CDR3 DNA sequence: TGTGCCAGCTCACTTGAGGGGGACGAGCAGTACTTC.